This T cell receptor beta chain was recorded in a study of shared T cell receptors in the human thymus. Libraries were prepared by immunoSEQ multiplex PCR; TCRdb keeps only in-frame clonotypes and omits some of them. The sample holds hundreds of thousands of clones, more than 75% seen once. There are 16 residues in the CDR3. Germline assignment: CDR1 SNHLY and CDR2 FYNNEI. The germline V and J ends were trimmed by 8 bases and 0 bases, with 19 bases remaining between them. These same data were also listed under a study on human thymus T cells. From that second work: Having surgery to correct congenital heart defects, healthy Finnish infants acted as the donors. Thymus pieces cut out during corrective heart surgery were the tissue that was used. Use of V and J genes seemed skewed within the thymic and blood repertoires. Related studies found that unrelated individuals share highly overlapping thymic repertoires.

The rearrangement uses TRBV2 and TRBJ2-5; D is possibly TRBD1 (5 bases). Sequenced material: thymocytes. This clonotype was sampled from a boy in the first two years of life with a congenital heart defect. CDR3 nucleotides: TGTGCCAGCTTGGCAGGGCCCTTCCCTTACCAAGAGACCCAGTACTTC. It yields the protein CASLAGPFPYQETQYF. The variable domain in full, with the rest retrieved from reference TRBV2 and TRBJ2-5, is EPEVTQTPSHQVTQMGQEVILRCVPISNHLYFYWYRQILGQKVEFLVSFYNNEISEKSEIFDDQFSVERPDGSNFTLKIRSTKLEDSAMYFCASLAGPFPYQETQYFGPGTRLLVL.